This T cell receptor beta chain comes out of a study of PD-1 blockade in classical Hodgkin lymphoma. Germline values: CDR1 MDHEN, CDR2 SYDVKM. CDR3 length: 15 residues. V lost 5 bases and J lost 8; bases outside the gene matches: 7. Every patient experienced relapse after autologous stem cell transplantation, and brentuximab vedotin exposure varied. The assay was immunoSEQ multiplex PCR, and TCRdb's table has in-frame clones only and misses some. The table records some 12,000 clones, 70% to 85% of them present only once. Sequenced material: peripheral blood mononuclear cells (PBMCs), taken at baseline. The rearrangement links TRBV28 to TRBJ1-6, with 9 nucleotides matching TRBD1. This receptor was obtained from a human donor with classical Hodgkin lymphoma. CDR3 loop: CASSANRGRDSPLHF. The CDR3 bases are TGTGCCAGCAGTGCTAACAGGGGGCGCGATTCACCCCTCCACTTT.